This T cell receptor (beta chain) was profiled in a study of blood T cell repertoires in COVID-19. Study-wide background: The origin of the acute and convalescent COVID-19 samples was the United States, Italy and Spain. In each case, the material was cDNA or gDNA derived from T cells, B-cell-depleted T cells, or PBMCs.

In the original workflow: The assay estimated nucleated cells by amplifying reference gene primers. Profiled with immunoSEQ multiplex PCR; TCRdb holds only in-frame clones, not every one. The V and J calls and clone size come from that table; D and trimming were worked out from the DNA. The table lists 200,000 or so clones, 80% to 95% of them singletons, with over 0.75% in the top ten. This CDR3 contains 14 residues. Germline loops: CDR1 KGHSH, CDR2 LQKENI. V dropped 3 bases and J dropped 4; count of bases not matched to a gene: 1. During active infection, Seattle patients enrolled and were then monitored through disease. About this clone itself: This sample includes further DNA sequences coding for the same CDR3.

Sequencing used peripheral blood. This rearrangement joins TRBV18 to TRBJ1-5; 9 bases align to TRBD1. The receptor was derived from a man aged 60-69 years with COVID-19, enrolled during active disease. CDR3 nucleotide sequence: TGTGCCAGCTCACCGGGACAGGGAAATCAGCCCCAGCATTTT. It translates to CASSPGQGNQPQHF.